This TCR beta chain came from a study of Ad26.COV2.S vaccination and SARS-CoV-2 variants. In the study overall: Intramuscular Ad26.COV2.S at 5x10^10 or 1x10^11 viral particles.

Produced via immunoSEQ multiplex PCR; TCRdb's table is partial and in-frame only. The data show a few hundred thousand clones, with 80% to 90% seen just once and roughly 3.2% held by the top ten. This clone was seen a handful of times. Its antigen is not known. The CDR3 contains 15 residues. V was pared by 10 bases and J by 1 base, with 10 bases of the junction left unmatched. CDR1 is ENHRY and CDR2 is SYGVKD in the germline V gene. Treatment given: 15 to 20 received Ad26.COV2.S at low or high dose, single or two shots; 5 received placebo; per-sample allocation not given. Repertoires come from day 63 after the first vaccine or placebo injection. In the vaccine, an Ad26 vector expressed the SARS-CoV-2 spike of the Wuhan strain. General study results and limits: Participants given vaccine showed non-spike TCR breadth similar to that of placebo recipients. In TCR breadth and depth analyses, total T cell responses may have been underestimated.

Sequencing was performed on peripheral blood, taken in a trial of Ad26.COV2.S vaccine versus placebo. This chain joins TRBV10-3 and TRBJ2-1; TRBD1 agrees at 7 bases. The sequence came from a person between 18 and 65 years old who received the Ad26.COV2.S COVID-19 vaccine or a placebo. This CDR3 is CASTSRDRSYNEQFF. In nucleotides, the CDR3 is TGTGCCAGCACCAGCCGGGACAGATCCTACAATGAGCAGTTCTTC.